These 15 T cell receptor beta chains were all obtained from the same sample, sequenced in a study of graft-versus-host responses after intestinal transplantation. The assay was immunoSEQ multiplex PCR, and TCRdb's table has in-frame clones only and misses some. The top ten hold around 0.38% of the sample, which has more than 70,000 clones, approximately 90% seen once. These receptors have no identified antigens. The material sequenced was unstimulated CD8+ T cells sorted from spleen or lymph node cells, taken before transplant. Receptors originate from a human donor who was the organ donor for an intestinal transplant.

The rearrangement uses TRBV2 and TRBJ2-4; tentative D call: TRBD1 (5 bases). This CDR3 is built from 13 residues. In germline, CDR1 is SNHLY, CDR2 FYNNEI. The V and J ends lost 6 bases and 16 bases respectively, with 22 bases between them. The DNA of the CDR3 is TGTGCCAGCAGGACCCAGGGCATCCCCGTGCAATACTTC. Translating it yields CASRTQGIPVQYF.

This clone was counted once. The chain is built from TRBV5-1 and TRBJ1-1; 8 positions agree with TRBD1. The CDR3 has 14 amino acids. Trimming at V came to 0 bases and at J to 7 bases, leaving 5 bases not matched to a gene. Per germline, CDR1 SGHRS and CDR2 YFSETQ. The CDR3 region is CASSLGQGLLEAFF. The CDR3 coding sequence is TGCGCCAGCAGCTTGGGACAGGGGTTACTTGAAGCTTTCTTT.

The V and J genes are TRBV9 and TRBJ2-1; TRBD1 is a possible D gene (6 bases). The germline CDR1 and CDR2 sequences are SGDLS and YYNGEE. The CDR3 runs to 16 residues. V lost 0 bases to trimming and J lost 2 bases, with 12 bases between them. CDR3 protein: CASSVAVQGAYNEQFF. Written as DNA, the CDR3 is TGTGCCAGCAGCGTAGCTGTACAGGGAGCCTACAATGAGCAGTTCTTC.

CDR3 sequence: CASSWVARSSYNSPLHF. CDR3 sequence (DNA): TGTGCCAGTAGCTGGGTGGCCCGGAGCTCCTATAATTCACCCCTCCACTTT. The chain joins TRBV19 to TRBJ1-6, with D unresolved. CDR1 and CDR2 from the germline V gene are LNHDA and SQIVND (reference sequence). V was shortened by 6 bases and J by 0 bases, with 15 bases between the two germline ends. The CDR3 extends over 17 amino acids.

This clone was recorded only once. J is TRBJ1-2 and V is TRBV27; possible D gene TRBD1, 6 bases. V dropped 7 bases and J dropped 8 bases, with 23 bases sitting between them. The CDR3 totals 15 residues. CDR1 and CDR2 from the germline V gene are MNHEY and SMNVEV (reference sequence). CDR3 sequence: CASTLPTGQGDGYTF. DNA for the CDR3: TGTGCCAGCACCCTCCCGACAGGTCAAGGGGACGGCTACACCTTC.

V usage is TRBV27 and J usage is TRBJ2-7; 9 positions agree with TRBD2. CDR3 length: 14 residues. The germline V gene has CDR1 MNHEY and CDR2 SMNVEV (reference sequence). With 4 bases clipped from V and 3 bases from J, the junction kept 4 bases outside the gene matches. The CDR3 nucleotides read TGTGCCAGCAGTTCCGCGGGGGGGGGCTACGAGCAGTACTTC. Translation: CASSSAGGGYEQYF.

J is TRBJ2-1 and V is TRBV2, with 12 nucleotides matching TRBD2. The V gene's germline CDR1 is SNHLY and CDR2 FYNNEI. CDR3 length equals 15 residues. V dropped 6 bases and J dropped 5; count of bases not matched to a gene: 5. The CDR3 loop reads CASRETSGGNNEQFF. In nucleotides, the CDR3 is TGTGCCAGCAGAGAGACTAGCGGGGGAAACAATGAGCAGTTCTTC.

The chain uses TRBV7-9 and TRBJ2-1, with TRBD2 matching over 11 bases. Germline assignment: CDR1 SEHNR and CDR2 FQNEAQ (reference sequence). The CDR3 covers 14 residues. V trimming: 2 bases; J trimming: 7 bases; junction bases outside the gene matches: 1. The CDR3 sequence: CASSLPSGGNEQFF. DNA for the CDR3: TGTGCCAGCAGCTTACCTAGCGGGGGGAATGAGCAGTTCTTC.

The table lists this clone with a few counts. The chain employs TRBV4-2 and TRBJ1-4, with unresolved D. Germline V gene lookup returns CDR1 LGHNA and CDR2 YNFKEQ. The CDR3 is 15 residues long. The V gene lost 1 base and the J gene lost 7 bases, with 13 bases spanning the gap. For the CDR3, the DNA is TGTGCCAGCAGCCAAGTAGTAGAGGGCGGTGAAAAACTGTTTTTT. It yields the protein CASSQVVEGGEKLFF.

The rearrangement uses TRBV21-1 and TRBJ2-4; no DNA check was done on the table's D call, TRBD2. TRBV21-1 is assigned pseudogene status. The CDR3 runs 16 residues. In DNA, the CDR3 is TGTGCCAGCAGCAAACCCCGTGGCGGGGTCAAAAACATTCAGTACTTC. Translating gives CASSKPRGGVKNIQYF.

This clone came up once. CDR3 bases: TGTGCCAGCAGCCCCCCCTTTCCGGGACAGGGCTACGAGCAGTACTTC. The encoded protein is CASSPPFPGQGYEQYF. V and J are TRBV28 and TRBJ2-7, with TRBD1 matching over 9 bases. V lost 6 bases and J lost 3; bases outside the gene matches: 12. This CDR3 contains 16 residues. Germline V gene data show CDR1 as MDHEN and CDR2 as SYDVKM. Drawing the rest from reference TRBV28 and TRBJ2-7, the complete variable domain is DVKVTQSSRYLVKRTGEKVFLECVQDMDHENMFWYRQDPGLGLRLIYFSYDVKMKEKGDIPEGYSVSREKKERFSLILESASTNQTSMYLCASSPPFPGQGYEQYFGPGTRLTVT.

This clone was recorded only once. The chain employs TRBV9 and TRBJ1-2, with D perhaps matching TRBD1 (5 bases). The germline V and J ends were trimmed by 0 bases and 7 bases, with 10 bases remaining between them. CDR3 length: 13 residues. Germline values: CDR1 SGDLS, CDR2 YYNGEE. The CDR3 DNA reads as TGTGCCAGCAGCGTAGCTCTTGGGGCTGGCTACACCTTC. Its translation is CASSVALGAGYTF.

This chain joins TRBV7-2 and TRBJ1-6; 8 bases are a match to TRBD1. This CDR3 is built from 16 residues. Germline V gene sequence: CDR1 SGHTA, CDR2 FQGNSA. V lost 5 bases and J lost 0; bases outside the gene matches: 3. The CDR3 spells CASSDRGSSYNSPLHF. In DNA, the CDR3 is TGTGCCAGCAGCGACAGGGGTAGCTCCTATAATTCACCCCTCCACTTT.

The CDR3: CASSVGTAEPNYGYTF. The DNA for the CDR3 is TGTGCCAGCAGCGTCGGGACAGCTGAACCTAACTATGGCTACACCTTC. This chain connects TRBV7-6 to TRBJ1-2, with 7 bases fitting TRBD1. The CDR3 is 16 amino acids. The junction had 9 bases not matched to a gene; V was cut back by 5 bases and J by 0 bases. The germline gives CDR1 SGHVS, CDR2 FNYEAQ.

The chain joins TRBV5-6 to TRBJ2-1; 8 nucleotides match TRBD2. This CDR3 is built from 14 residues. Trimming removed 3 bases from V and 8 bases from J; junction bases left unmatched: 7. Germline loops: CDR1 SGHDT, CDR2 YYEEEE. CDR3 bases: TGTGCCAGCAGCTCACGACTAGCGACGCATGAGCAGTTCTTC. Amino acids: CASSSRLATHEQFF.